This T cell receptor beta chain emerged from a study of patients and donors after allogeneic stem cell transplantation. The CDR3 contains 13 residues. Trimming shortened V by 6 bases and J by 5 bases, and 13 bases separated the two germline ends. This clonotype was observed a handful of times. A single record per CDR3 protein comes from TCRdb applying MiXCR to the RT-PCR reads. The sample contains 24,000 or so distinct CDR3 sequences, about 28% of which appear only once. Sequencing was done on a sample of blood, either unsorted or a sorted T cell fraction (not recorded which). This chain connects TRBV12-3 or TRBV12-4 to TRBJ1-1, with a tentative D call TRBD1 (5 bases). This TCR was recovered from a human donor who was either an allogeneic HSCT recipient or a stem cell or donor lymphocyte infusion donor (not recorded which). It is not recorded whose cells these are; they may come from a transplant donor. CDR3 in amino acids: CASSFYRGTEAFF. CDR3 nucleotide sequence: TGTGCCAGCAGCTTCTATCGGGGGACTGAAGCTTTCTTT.